Listed here is a single T cell receptor (beta chain). Its antigen has not been determined. The sample holds no much larger clone one base away, and base qualities are not on file. A distance of 13 bases separates the germline ends of V and J, which lose 3 bases and 5 bases respectively. Measured from the cysteine to the phenylalanine, the CDR3 is 15 residues long. Only the CDR3 portion is preserved as DNA: 45 bases, with reading frame beginning at the first base. CDR1 and CDR2, per the germline V gene, are KGHSH and LQKENI. The sample belongs to a study of cytomegalovirus exposure and HLA in healthy donors (dated by TCRdb to about 2017). A note on the overall study: According to an earlier analysis of around 600 of the donors, about 170 million T cells yielded approximately 120 million unique TCR beta sequences and approximately 280 Gb of sequence data. Roughly 300 gigabases of sequencing data and 91 million or so unique TCR sequences made up an early release that covered over 550 HLA-typed donors. Of the roughly 400 genotyped donors, roughly 85% fell in the genetic ancestry cluster associated with self-reported Caucasian donors. The study aimed to test whether signatures of past pathogen exposure could be identified by cataloging public T cell receptors. The T cell repertoires of around 730 subjects were profiled by immunosequencing and related to cytomegalovirus serostatus. Besides the first cohort of under 700 subjects, a separate validation cohort made up of 120 different subjects was used. To predict cytomegalovirus infection status, the study combined high-throughput TCR immunosequencing, statistical association of individual TCRs with disease status, and machine learning. In a later analysis, previously published TCR beta repertoires from 666 donors were re-analyzed and high-resolution HLA genotyping was added so that TCR occurrence patterns could be studied. Rather than drawing on any new phenotypic data, the later analysis identified candidate immune exposures from TCR beta sequences and the way those sequences occurred across donors. In an earlier analysis of more than 550 of the donors, high-throughput TCR beta sequencing was used to judge whether each TCR beta V gene segment behaved as functional or pseudogenic. Donor age, sex, ethnicity and CMV serostatus were compiled together with the repertoire data. A later genetic analysis used genome-wide SNP genotypes for about 65% of the 666 donors, treating that subset as a discovery cohort. All discovery cohort repertoires had been generated using a single sequencing platform. Class I and class II HLA loci were covered by the typing at four-digit resolution. The number of typed donors differed by locus: roughly 629-640 for A, B, C, DRB1 and DQB1; 500 to 550 for DQA1; 600 to 610 for DPA1; and some 430 for DPB1. Because of strong linkage in the cohort, roughly five DR-DQ haplotypes were treated as single units for association and clustering. Among some 400 genotyped donors of the cohort, an average of around 250,000 unique TCR beta nucleotide sequences was sequenced per donor, of which about 18% were non-productive. Study-level results and caveats: In both the original and validation cohorts, the classifier was reported to diagnose cytomegalovirus status with high specificity and sensitivity. This cohort had only TCR beta chains sequenced, and the lack of alpha or paired-chain data limited which features could be detected. In an earlier analysis of approximately 600 of the donors, most TCR beta V segments were observed in productive rearrangements about 90% or about 30% of the time, broadly matching IMGT annotations. Some IMGT-functional V segments, including TRBV6-2 and TRBV6-3, could not be told apart with the 87-base-pair reads, so those segments were excluded. CMV serostatus was the only immune exposure information available for the cohort. A later analysis found that HLA-associated TCR beta chains were more clonally expanded and had lower generation probabilities than equally common non-associated chains. Most TCR sequences were seen in very few donors, while some public TCRs were found in many individuals. The study listed 164 TCR beta chains as associated with cytomegalovirus. Because counts were too low, fewer than 20 rarely observed V segments, including chromosome 9 orphons, were excluded from the earlier analysis of 587 of the donors. When HLA alleles, especially DR and DQ, strongly co-occurred, attributing TCR associations to individual alleles was difficult. Presence/absence analyses assumed roughly uniform sequencing depth across donors, an assumption that may not hold. A further reported finding was that TCR beta sequences accurately predicted the HLA-A and HLA-B alleles for most subjects in the first cohort. A later genetic analysis associated a missense DCLRE1C variant with V-gene and J-gene trimming of TCR beta chains, and an independent cohort replicated the association. The authors suggested that the approach could potentially be generalized to other disease states and immunological phenotypes. Because some donors lacked HLA typing at each locus, the association tests relied only on the typed subset. Most CMV-associated TCR beta chains appeared to be HLA-restricted in a later analysis, and the HLA associations seemed to be driven largely by CMV exposure. A later analysis associated 15,000 to 20,000 TCR beta sequences with specific HLA alleles at a false discovery rate of 0.05. A later genetic analysis reported fewer N-insertions in productive TCRs among donors in an Asian-associated ancestry cluster than the roughly 670-donor mean. A cluster of highly shared sequence variants was judged likely to represent a technical artifact of the sequencing pipeline. In a later analysis, TCR association rates were found to vary across HLA loci, with the most associated TCRs seen for DRB1 alleles and the fewest for HLA-C alleles. A few of the identified cytomegalovirus-associated TCR beta chains were confirmed in vitro to be specific for cytomegalovirus antigens. Correlated functional status among segregating V segments might reflect linkage disequilibrium, but an unknown experimental factor could not be ruled out. A later analysis reported that several top co-occurrence clusters appeared linked to parvovirus B19, influenza, CMV and Epstein-Barr virus.

In total, roughly 670 healthy bone marrow donors made up the cohort. Cohort members were all nominally healthy when sampled, although unrecorded immune exposures were likely present. The donor tested CMV seropositive, placing the donor among the approximately 290 seropositive members of the cohort. Every donor gave a peripheral blood sample, and the peripheral blood mononuclear cells from that sample were used for TCR beta sequencing. The Qiagen DNeasy Blood Extraction Kit was used to extract genomic DNA from the blood cell samples. The library was obtained by the immunoSEQ multiplex PCR assay. The multiplex PCR relied on a mix of 60 forward primers for TCR Vbeta segments and 13 reverse primers for TCR Jbeta segments. The CDR3 region of rearranged TCR beta genes was amplified from genomic DNA by a multiplex PCR assay. The amplified TCR beta libraries were sequenced on the Illumina HiSeq System as 87-base-pair reads. Processing in the source paper ran as follows. A later analysis tallied 75 million to 85 million unique TCR beta chains across the 650 to 750 repertoires, and around 10 million of those chains were shared by two or more donors. To remove PCR and sequencing errors, raw reads were error-corrected and collapsed into unique sequences using a nearest-neighbor algorithm that merged closely related sequences. CDR3 sequences were aligned to IMGT reference sequences to assign V, D and J gene segments. For a sequence to be retained, at least a six-nucleotide match to both a V gene segment and a J gene segment was required. A rearrangement counted as productive if the CDR3 had no stop codons and remained in frame with V and J, and every other rearrangement counted as non-productive. Following IMGT convention, CDR3 was defined as the stretch from the second conserved V-encoded cysteine up to the conserved J-encoded phenylalanine. Sequences without an unambiguous match to a single V gene segment were excluded from the earlier analysis of about 600 of the donors. In an earlier analysis of approximately 590 of the donors, V segments were called functional above 56.7% productive rearrangements and were called segregating when the between-donor standard deviation exceeded 5%. A statistical classification framework was built for diagnosing cytomegalovirus status from the catalog of TCR beta chain sequences. In a later analysis, V and J genes were assigned by comparing TCR nucleotide sequences against IMGT/GENE-DB human TR gene sequences. A later analysis assigned CDR3 sequences and most-parsimonious VDJ recombination scenarios with the TCRdist pipeline. A later analysis defined each TCR beta chain by its CDR3 amino acid sequence plus V-gene family, and excluded reads lacking a unique V-gene family. In a later analysis, 450 to 600 highly shared, low-generation-probability nucleotide sequences were removed to address suspected cross-contamination and a sequencing artifact. A later analysis calculated a clonal expansion index for each public chain from normalized within-repertoire ranks of inferred template counts. Generation probabilities in a later analysis came from a VDJ recombination model fitted to out-of-frame rearrangements, and those results were checked against IGoR. Hypergeometric tests were used in a later analysis to score TCR-TCR, TCR-HLA and TCR-CMV co-occurrence, with a repertoire-size bias correction applied to the TCR pairs. To estimate false discovery rates, a later analysis permuted the HLA or CMV assignments 20 times. A later analysis grouped co-occurring TCRs with DBSCAN, adding TCRdist sequence similarity when clustering within HLA-allele-positive subsets. Co-occurrence clustering excluded repertoires with fewer than 30,000 or more than 120,000 public chains, plus five with anomalous nucleotide sharing. Not all clones reach the TCRdb copy of this immuneACCESS table, which keeps in-frame sequences only. Checked studies attribute under half of the gap to unresolved V genes and leave the rest unexplained. The V and J calls and the clone size are those of that table, but D and trimming were determined from the DNA. This sample comprises around 140,000 clones, approximately 84% of them detected only once. The ten largest account for around a tenth of the sample.

The receptor was isolated from a woman aged 55-69 years in good health and CMV-seropositive. This sequence uses TRBV18 and TRBJ2-2; TRBD1 is perhaps the D gene, given 6 matching bases. The sample consisted of PBMCs. The DNA is as follows: TGTGCCAGCTCACCGGTCAGGGACATTACCGGGGAGCTGTTTTTT. Its amino acids are CASSPVRDITGELFF. Where the CDR3 stops, the reference TRBV18 and TRBJ2-2 genes take over; the full variable domain is NAGVMQNPRHLVRRRGQEARLRCSPMKGHSHVYWYRQLPEEGLKFMVYLQKENIIDESGMPKERFSAEFPKEGPSILRIQQVVRGDSAAYFCASSPVRDITGELFFGEGSRLTVL.